This T cell receptor beta chain stems from a study of T-cell memory formation after mild COVID-19. This clonotype occurred a few times. Trimming took off 1 base at V and 10 bases at J, with 16 bases between the two ends. CDR1 and CDR2 from the germline V gene are SGHTA and FQGNSA. CDR3 length: 14 amino acids. TCRdb redid the calling of the 5' RACE reads with MiXCR, one entry per CDR3 protein. The data show 400,000 to 500,000 distinct CDR3 sequences, roughly 18% seen once. The V and J genes are TRBV7-2 and TRBJ1-1, with D unresolved. This clonotype was sampled from a man between 18 and 35 years old who had mild COVID-19 (a few samples of this study predate the infection). Cell type and time point are not known. The specimen sequenced was PBMCs or a T cell subset sorted from them (not recorded which). The CDR3 sequence: CASSLGTGYLGAFF. In nucleotides, the CDR3 is TGTGCCAGCAGCTTAGGTACGGGGTACTTAGGAGCTTTCTTT.